Below, 20 T cell receptor beta chains from the same sample are listed, as sequenced in a study of blood T cell repertoires in COVID-19. Profiling relied on immunoSEQ multiplex PCR, and the TCRdb table lists in-frame clones only, not all of them. The table records under 200,000 clones, roughly 84% of them present only once. The specimen was peripheral blood. Source of these receptors: a man between 18 and 29 years old with active or convalescent COVID-19.

The rearrangement links TRBV27 to TRBJ2-2; tentative D call: TRBD2 (5 bases). Germline V CDR1 and CDR2: MNHEY, SMNVEV (reference sequence). The CDR3 covers 15 residues. V was shortened by 8 bases and J by 0 bases, with 13 bases between the two germline ends. The CDR3 spells CASSSPLANTGELFF. The CDR3 DNA reads TGTGCCAGCTCTAGCCCCCTCGCGAACACCGGGGAGCTGTTTTTT.

The chain is built from TRBV6-5 and TRBJ1-2, with 9 bases fitting TRBD1. The germline gives CDR1 MNHEY, CDR2 SVGAGI. V lost 6 bases to trimming and J lost 5 bases; unmatched junction nucleotides: 10. The CDR3 length is 15 residues. The CDR3 DNA reads TGTGCCAGCAGCTCCCCCGGACAGGGGAGGTATGGCTACACCTTC. It yields the protein CASSSPGQGRYGYTF.

This clone is a singleton in its sample. The chain joins TRBV5-6 to TRBJ2-6, with D possibly matching TRBD1 (5 bases). Germline V gives CDR1 SGHDT, CDR2 YYEEEE. The CDR3 loop spans 16 amino acids. V dropped 5 bases and J dropped 2 bases, with 14 bases sitting between them. Here the CDR3 DNA reads TGTGCCAGCAGTTTTAATAGGGGAACTGGGGCCAACGTCCTGACTTTC. This translates into CASSFNRGTGANVLTF.

The chain couples TRBV10-3 to TRBJ2-5, with a tentative D call TRBD1 (5 bases). Germline-derived CDR1 and CDR2 are ENHRY and SYGVKD. This CDR3 has 13 residues. Trimming pared 2 bases from V and 5 bases from J, leaving 9 bases between. This CDR3 reads CAISERNRETQYF. CDR3 in DNA: TGTGCCATCAGTGAGAGGAACAGGGAGACCCAGTACTTC.

The genes are TRBV29-1 and TRBJ2-1; possibly TRBD1 for D (6 bases). The CDR3 is 14 residues long. Deletions cut 3 bases from V and 5 bases from J, with 14 bases between. CDR1 is SQVTM and CDR2 is ANQGSEA in the germline V gene. CDR3 protein: CSVEITGWDNEQFF. CDR3 DNA sequence: TGCAGCGTTGAGATTACAGGGTGGGACAATGAGCAGTTCTTC.

Only one count was recorded for this clone. The CDR3 DNA follows: TGTGCCAGTAGTATAGTGGGACAGGGGGCAGTGGATGGCTACACCTTC. Encoded protein: CASSIVGQGAVDGYTF. The chain is built from TRBV19 and TRBJ1-2; 12 bases are a match to TRBD1. The CDR3 is 16 residues long. CDR1 is LNHDA, CDR2 SQIVND, per germline (reference sequence). With V trimmed by 1 base and J by 6 bases, 6 bases remained unmatched.

In DNA, the CDR3 is TGCGCCAGCACTATTCGACAGAGGAGCTCCTATAATTCACCCCTCCACTTT. Its protein is CASTIRQRSSYNSPLHF. The rearrangement uses TRBV10-1 and TRBJ1-6; the D gene is possibly TRBD1 (5 bases). The germline V gene has CDR1 WNHNN and CDR2 SYGVQD (reference sequence). Trimming removed 7 bases from V and 0 bases from J, with 16 bases in between. The CDR3 contains 17 residues.

The V gene is TRBV19, the J gene TRBJ2-3, with D perhaps TRBD1 (5 bases). Germline V gene data show CDR1 as LNHDA and CDR2 as SQIVND (reference sequence). Between the trimmed V and J ends, which lost 11 bases and 2 bases, there was a span of 11 bases. The CDR3 totals 12 residues. The CDR3 protein is CARTDNTDTQYF. CDR3 sequence (DNA): TGTGCCCGGACGGACAACACAGATACGCAGTATTTT.

There are a few counts of this clone. The chain is built from TRBV6-2 or TRBV6-3 and TRBJ2-7; 9 nucleotides agree with TRBD2. The V gene's germline CDR1 is MNHEY and CDR2 SVGEGT. This CDR3 comprises 16 residues. V lost 3 bases and J lost 4; bases outside the gene matches: 10. CDR3 residues: CASSYKSGLATYEQYF. DNA for the CDR3: TGTGCCAGCAGTTATAAGTCCGGACTAGCGACGTACGAGCAGTACTTC.

This chain joins TRBV28 and TRBJ2-3; 12 bases align to TRBD2. The length of the CDR3 is 15 residues. Germline V lookup: CDR1 MDHEN, CDR2 SYDVKM. V was pared by 10 bases and J by 6 bases, with 11 bases of the junction left unmatched. DNA of the CDR3: TGTGCCACCCTCCTGACTAGCGGGAGAAGGGATACGCAGTATTTT. It encodes CATLLTSGRRDTQYF.

The chain carries TRBV9 and TRBJ1-6, with D unresolved. Germline V gene data show CDR1 as SGDLS and CDR2 as YYNGEE. The germline V and J ends were trimmed by 4 bases and 10 bases, with 15 bases remaining between them. The CDR3 spans 14 residues. The CDR3 DNA reads as TGTGCCAGCAGCCCCCGGCGGGGAGACTCACCCCTCCACTTT. The encoded protein is CASSPRRGDSPLHF.

The rearrangement links TRBV5-1 to TRBJ2-5, with 8 nucleotides matching TRBD2. The CDR3 is made up of 14 amino acids. Unmatched junction bases numbered 4, after V lost 4 bases and J lost 2 bases. Germline CDR1 is SGHRS and CDR2 is YFSETQ. The CDR3 loop is CASSTGLGQETQYF. The CDR3 nucleotides read TGCGCCAGCAGCACGGGACTAGGGCAAGAGACCCAGTACTTC.

The V call is TRBV3-1 (or the pseudogene TRBV3-2), the J call TRBJ2-3; 8 nucleotides match TRBD2. With 3 bases clipped from V and 4 bases from J, the junction kept 6 bases outside the gene matches. CDR3 length: 15 amino acids. Germline V gene lookup returns CDR1 LGHDT and CDR2 YNNKEL (reference sequence). CDR3 nucleotide sequence: TGTGCCAGCAGCCATCGGGGGGGGGCGGCAGATACGCAGTATTTT. It yields the protein CASSHRGGAADTQYF.

V gene TRBV6-5 combines with J gene TRBJ1-1; D gene ambiguous. The CDR3 loop spans 11 amino acids. The V and J ends lost 4 bases and 3 bases respectively, with 3 bases between them. Germline assignment: CDR1 MNHEY and CDR2 SVGAGI. CDR3 residues: CASSSDTEAFF. CDR3 coding DNA: TGTGCCAGCAGTTCCGACACTGAAGCTTTCTTT.

The V call is TRBV18, the J call TRBJ2-3; D is undetermined. Trimming removed 1 base at V and 5 bases at J, with 7 bases between. The germline gives CDR1 KGHSH, CDR2 LQKENI. The CDR3 runs to 13 residues. In DNA, the CDR3 is TGTGCCAGCTCACCACGTACTGGAGATACGCAGTATTTT. This codes for CASSPRTGDTQYF.

The chain recombines TRBV5-1 with TRBJ2-7, with 7 bases that match TRBD2. The CDR3 loop spans 16 amino acids. V trimming: 4 bases; J trimming: 0 bases; junction bases outside the gene matches: 10. Germline V gene data show CDR1 as SGHRS and CDR2 as YFSETQ. In DNA, the CDR3 is TGCGCCAGCAGCCCCCGGGGAGCGGGGAACTCCTACGAGCAGTACTTC. This gives the protein CASSPRGAGNSYEQYF.

In DNA, the CDR3 is TGTGCCAGCAGCTTAGTTGCGGGAGCGGACACCGGGGAGCTGTTTTTT. Translating gives CASSLVAGADTGELFF. This rearrangement joins TRBV7-2 to TRBJ2-2, with 7 positions matching TRBD2. This CDR3 region has 16 residues. In germline, CDR1 is SGHTA, CDR2 FQGNSA. V was clipped by 1 base and J by 3 bases; unmatched bases: 5.

This sequence joins TRBV6-5 and TRBJ2-1; 8 bases match TRBD2. Germline trimming cut 10 bases from V and 6 bases from J; bases unmatched to any gene: 11. This CDR3 is built from 14 residues. The germline gives CDR1 MNHEY, CDR2 SVGAGI. CDR3 sequence reads: CATRETSVVNEQFF. CDR3 DNA sequence: TGTGCCACCAGGGAGACTAGCGTAGTCAATGAGCAGTTCTTC.

V is TRBV7-2 and J is TRBJ2-1; D remains unclear. Germline V gives CDR1 SGHTA, CDR2 FQGNSA. The CDR3 spans 15 residues. Trimming cost V 2 bases and J 6 bases, with 14 bases left between them. CDR3 DNA: TGTGCCAGCAGCTTATTAGCCTTGGTAGGCAATGAGCAGTTCTTC. Translated, it gives CASSLLALVGNEQFF. The variable domain in full, completed from reference TRBV7-2 and TRBJ2-1, reads GAGVSQSPSNKVTEKGKDVELRCDPISGHTALYWYRQSLGQGLEFLIYFQGNSAPDKSGLPSDRFSAERTGGSVSTLTIQRTQQEDSAVYLCASSLLALVGNEQFFGPGTRLTVL.

The V call is TRBV30, the J call TRBJ1-1; TRBD1 might be the D (5 bases). The CDR3 sequence is 12 residues long. Trimming removed 4 bases at V and 9 bases at J, with 15 bases between. Germline lookup yields CDR1 GTSNPN and CDR2 SVGIG (reference sequence). CDR3 in amino acids: CAWTRQGRQAFF. The DNA of the CDR3 is TGTGCCTGGACCCGGCAGGGTCGGCAAGCTTTCTTT.